A single sample is the source of the 26 T cell receptor beta chains below, sequenced in a study of response to subunit inactivated influenza vaccine (dated by TCRdb to the late 2010s). Library creation used RT-PCR. Reads for this sample came from an Illumina HiSeq 2500. TCRdb trimmed the raw reads at Q25, called clones with MiXCR and kept productive beta chains. One record per CDR3 amino acid sequence lists the most common genes and DNA. For this sample there are hundreds of thousands of distinct CDR3 sequences; about 15% appear just once. The ten largest make up around 10% of the sample. Sequences were derived from PBMCs from blood, sampled 12 days after vaccination. These receptors were taken from a man aged 50-60 years who received an inactivated influenza vaccine. Donor details come from another sample of the same person, matched by shared clones.

V usage is TRBV6-2 or TRBV6-3 and J usage is TRBJ2-1; no clear D gene. The germline V gene has CDR1 MNHEY and CDR2 SVGEGT. The V end was cut by 6 bases, the J end by 7 bases, with 13 bases between. The CDR3 totals 13 residues. In nucleotides, the CDR3 is TGTGCCAGCAGCCCCCCCAACGGGAATGAGCAGTTCTTC. Translated: CASSPPNGNEQFF.

V gene TRBV5-1 combines with J gene TRBJ2-1; no clear D. The CDR3 is made up of 11 amino acids. Per germline, CDR1 SGHRS and CDR2 YFSETQ. Trimming left V 5 bases short and J 4 bases short, with 4 bases between. For the CDR3, the DNA is TGCGCCAGCAGAATTTACAATGAGCAGTTCTTC. It specifies CASRIYNEQFF.

This clonotype was seen a handful of times. The chain employs TRBV29-1 and TRBJ2-1, with TRBD1 matching 9 bases. The CDR3 spans 17 residues. Trimming took 7 bases from V and 1 from J; bases not matched to a gene: 14. Germline V gene sequence: CDR1 SQVTM, CDR2 ANQGSEA. CDR3 sequence (DNA): TGCAGCGCCCTCAGGGGGACAGGGTGGAAGTCCTACAATGAGCAGTTCTTC. Its translation: CSALRGTGWKSYNEQFF.

This clonotype was detected only a few times. V is TRBV7-8 and J is TRBJ1-6; TRBD1 matches 8 bases. Germline assignment: CDR1 SGHVS and CDR2 FQNEAQ. V trimming: 5 bases; J trimming: 10 bases; junction bases outside the gene matches: 10. The length of the CDR3 is 15 residues. The CDR3 DNA reads as TGTGCCAGCAGCCAGGGGGGACAGGCTCTGTCACCCCTCCACTTT. This gives the protein CASSQGGQALSPLHF.

This clonotype was found a few times. The genes are TRBV7-2 and TRBJ2-7; a possible D gene is TRBD2 (6 bases). CDR1 and CDR2 (germline): SGHTA, FQGNSA. V lost 10 bases, J lost 0 bases, and 16 bases lay in between. The CDR3 contains 14 residues. DNA of the CDR3: TGTGCCACCGCGTCTGGCGGGACCTCCTACGAGCAGTACTTC. Its translation is CATASGGTSYEQYF.

The chain links TRBV4-2 to TRBJ2-7, with 8 nucleotides matching TRBD2. After removal of 3 bases from V and 6 bases from J, the junction contained 7 bases not matched to a gene. The CDR3 contains 14 residues. The V gene's germline CDR1 is LGHNA and CDR2 YNFKEQ. CDR3 in amino acids: CASSQASGGPEQYF. CDR3 nucleotide sequence: TGTGCCAGCAGCCAGGCCAGCGGGGGTCCCGAGCAGTACTTC.

This clonotype appeared a few times. This chain connects TRBV28 to TRBJ1-5; D not certain. Looked up from germline, CDR1 is MDHEN and CDR2 is SYDVKM. Trimming stripped 1 base from V and 6 bases from J, with 10 bases between. The CDR3 is made up of 14 amino acids. The CDR3, as DNA: TGTGCCAGCAGTTTATATGGGTGGGCTCAGCCCCAGCATTTT. Translation: CASSLYGWAQPQHF.

V and J are TRBV12-3 or TRBV12-4 and TRBJ1-1; D gene unclear. This CDR3 has 13 residues. The V end was cut by 6 bases, the J end by 1 base, with 9 bases between. CDR3 bases: TGTGCCAGCAGACCTCAGGCGAACACTGAAGCTTTCTTT. As protein: CASRPQANTEAFF.

The chain uses TRBV4-3 and TRBJ1-5, with a tentative D call TRBD1 (5 bases). The V end lost 5 bases, the J end lost 5 bases, and 16 bases lay between the germline ends. CDR1 is LGHNA and CDR2 is YSLEER in the germline V gene. The CDR3 runs to 15 residues. The CDR3 DNA sequence: TGCGCCAGCAGCTTGTATAGGACATTCGATCAGCCCCAGCATTTT. Translating it yields CASSLYRTFDQPQHF.

This clonotype was counted a few times. The chain couples TRBV27 to TRBJ2-7; 9 bases match TRBD1. V was clipped by 5 bases and J by 3 bases; unmatched bases: 11. This CDR3 is 16 amino acids long. CDR1 is MNHEY, CDR2 SMNVEV, per germline (reference sequence). The CDR3 bases are TGTGCCAGCAGTAGCTTGGACAGGGGAGCGAGCTACGAGCAGTACTTC. Translating it yields CASSSLDRGASYEQYF.

The gene calls are TRBV15 and TRBJ1-6; D not certain. This CDR3 spans 15 amino acids. The ends were cut back, 0 bases at V and 10 bases at J, with 13 bases in the middle. CDR1 LNHNV and CDR2 YYDKDF come from the germline V gene (reference sequence). The CDR3: CATSRDYGVGSPLHF. CDR3 coding DNA: TGTGCCACCAGCAGAGATTATGGGGTGGGGTCACCCCTCCACTTT.

The rearrangement joins TRBV27 to TRBJ2-3, with 13 nucleotides matching TRBD2. V shed 5 bases and J 4 bases; nucleotides not matched to a gene: 6. Germline CDR1 and CDR2: MNHEY and SMNVEV (reference sequence). This CDR3 has 16 residues. The CDR3 reads CASSPGTSGNADTQYF. CDR3 coding DNA: TGTGCCAGCAGTCCCGGGACTAGCGGGAATGCAGATACGCAGTATTTT.

This clonotype occurred many times. This sequence joins TRBV3-1 and TRBJ2-5, with TRBD2 matching 7 bases. After removal of 3 bases from V and 4 bases from J, the junction contained 5 bases not matched to a gene. The CDR3 is 14 residues long. From germline, CDR1 is LGHDT and CDR2 YNNKEL (reference sequence). This CDR3 reads CASSQGTTGETQYF. DNA for the CDR3: TGTGCCAGCAGCCAGGGGACTACGGGAGAGACCCAGTACTTC.

This clonotype was picked up a small number of times. The chain employs TRBV4-3 and TRBJ1-1; maybe TRBD1 (6 bases). V gave up 4 bases and J gave up 3 bases, with 9 bases separating them. CDR1 is LGHNA, CDR2 YSLEER, per germline. This CDR3 region has 13 residues. Written as DNA, the CDR3 is TGCGCCAGCAGCCGGGGGGCCCACACTGAAGCTTTCTTT. It specifies CASSRGAHTEAFF.

The sample holds many counts of this clonotype. The rearrangement links TRBV6-4 to TRBJ1-4; D gene unclear. CDR1 and CDR2 from the germline V gene are MRHNA and SNTAGT. With 2 bases removed from V and 7 bases from J, the gap between germline ends came to 8 bases. CDR3 length: 13 residues. The CDR3 reads CASSDREGEKLFF. Written as DNA, the CDR3 is TGTGCCAGCAGTGACAGGGAAGGTGAAAAACTGTTTTTT.

This chain connects TRBV28 to TRBJ2-2; 9 bases are a match to TRBD1. J was trimmed by 4 bases and V by 6 bases; bases with no gene match: 3. CDR1 is MDHEN and CDR2 is SYDVKM in the germline V gene. The CDR3 covers 14 residues. The CDR3 DNA reads TGTGCCAGCAGGCTGACAGGGGGCACCGGGGAGCTGTTTTTT. It yields the protein CASRLTGGTGELFF.

This clonotype was seen more than once but under ten times. This sequence joins TRBV10-3 and TRBJ1-1; possibly TRBD1 for D (5 bases). The CDR3 runs to 13 residues. Trimming shortened V by 6 bases and J by 1 base, and 9 bases separated the two germline ends. The germline gives CDR1 ENHRY, CDR2 SYGVKD. The CDR3 loop is CAIRGTGNTEAFF. As DNA, the CDR3 is TGTGCCATCAGGGGGACGGGGAACACTGAAGCTTTCTTT.

This clonotype was seen a few times. The rearrangement joins TRBV7-9 to TRBJ1-5; TRBD1 is a possible D gene (5 bases). The CDR3 has 15 residues. V shed 4 bases and J shed 5 bases, with 15 bases lying between them. The germline CDR1 and CDR2 sequences are SEHNR and FQNEAQ (reference sequence). The CDR3 region is CASSYGRGYDQPQHF. The CDR3 DNA reads as TGTGCCAGCAGCTACGGGCGGGGCTATGATCAGCCCCAGCATTTT.

The V call is TRBV7-2, the J call TRBJ1-1; D uncertain. Between the trimmed V and J ends, which lost 1 base and 5 bases, there was a span of 8 bases. The CDR3 totals 13 residues. Germline loops: CDR1 SGHTA, CDR2 FQGNSA. CDR3 in amino acids: CASSLVVETEAFF. As DNA, the CDR3 is TGTGCCAGCAGCTTAGTTGTCGAAACTGAAGCTTTCTTT.

There are many counts of this clonotype. CDR3 protein: CASSLEQGGLNQPQHF. The CDR3 DNA sequence: TGTGCCAGCAGCTTAGAGCAGGGGGGCTTGAATCAGCCCCAGCATTTT. The chain combines TRBV7-8 with TRBJ1-5; 7 bases match TRBD1. J gave up 4 bases and V 1 base, and 7 bases lay outside the gene matches. Germline CDR1 and CDR2: SGHVS and FQNEAQ. This CDR3 region has 16 residues.

There are many counts of this clonotype. The V gene is TRBV28, the J gene TRBJ1-5; D remains ambiguous. CDR3 size: 15 residues. The V end was cut by 1 base, the J end by 4 bases, with 11 bases between. Germline CDR1 MDHEN, CDR2 SYDVKM. CDR3 sequence: CASSLLTGRNQPQHF. The CDR3 DNA reads TGTGCCAGCAGTTTATTAACGGGGAGGAATCAGCCCCAGCATTTT.

V is TRBV2 and J is TRBJ1-4; unclear D gene. The CDR3 has 13 residues. The germline V and J ends were trimmed by 7 bases and 7 bases, with 13 bases remaining between them. Germline CDR1 reads SNHLY; CDR2 reads FYNNEI. This chain's CDR3 is CASTPRSSEKLFF. CDR3 DNA: TGTGCCAGCACCCCGAGGAGCAGTGAAAAACTGTTTTTT.

This clonotype occurred many times. The CDR3 reads CASSRGTPGVSEQYF. The CDR3 DNA reads as TGCGCCAGCAGCCGTGGAACCCCAGGGGTAAGCGAGCAGTACTTC. The chain joins TRBV5-1 to TRBJ2-7; maybe TRBD1 (6 bases). CDR1 is SGHRS and CDR2 is YFSETQ in the germline V gene. Trimming cost V 4 bases and J 6 bases, with 20 bases left between them. The length of the CDR3 is 15 residues.

This sequence joins TRBV28 and TRBJ1-3; 7 nucleotides line up with TRBD1. V was pared by 6 bases and J by 6 bases, with 11 bases of the junction left unmatched. Germline values: CDR1 MDHEN, CDR2 SYDVKM. The CDR3 sequence is 15 residues long. As DNA, the CDR3 is TGTGCCAGCAGCACTCGGACAGGTTGGCAAAACACCATATATTTT. It encodes CASSTRTGWQNTIYF.

This chain connects TRBV29-1 to TRBJ2-3; tentatively, D is TRBD2 (5 bases). Germline V CDR1 and CDR2: SQVTM, ANQGSEA. V lost 4 bases, J lost 0 bases, and 11 bases lay in between. This CDR3 is 14 amino acids long. The chain's CDR3 is CSVVRGASTDTQYF. The CDR3 nucleotides are TGCAGCGTTGTTCGGGGTGCAAGCACAGATACGCAGTATTTT.

Ten or more counts support this clonotype. The J gene is TRBJ2-5, the V gene TRBV10-3; D is uncertain. V was shortened by 0 bases and J by 1 base, with 6 bases between the two germline ends. The CDR3 runs to 14 residues. The germline gives CDR1 ENHRY, CDR2 SYGVKD. This chain's CDR3 is CAISESNSQETQYF. CDR3 nucleotide sequence: TGTGCCATCAGTGAGTCTAACAGCCAAGAGACCCAGTACTTC.